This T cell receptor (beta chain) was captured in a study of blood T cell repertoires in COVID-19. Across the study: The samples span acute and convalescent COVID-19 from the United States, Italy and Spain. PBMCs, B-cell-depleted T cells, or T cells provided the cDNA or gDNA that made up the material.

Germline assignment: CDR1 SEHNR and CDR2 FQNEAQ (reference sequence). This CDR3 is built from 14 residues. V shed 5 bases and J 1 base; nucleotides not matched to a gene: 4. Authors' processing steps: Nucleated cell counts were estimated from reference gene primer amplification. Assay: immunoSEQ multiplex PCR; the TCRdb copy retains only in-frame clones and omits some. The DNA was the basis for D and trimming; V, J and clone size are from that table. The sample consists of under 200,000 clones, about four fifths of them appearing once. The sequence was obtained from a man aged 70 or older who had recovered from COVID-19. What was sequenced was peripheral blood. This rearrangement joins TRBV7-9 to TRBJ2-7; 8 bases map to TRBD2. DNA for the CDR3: TGTGCCAGCAGCCCTCGGGAGGGATCCTACGAGCAGTACTTC. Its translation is CASSPREGSYEQYF.